This TCR beta chain comes out of a study of blood T cell repertoires in COVID-19 (dated by TCRdb to between 2020 and 2021). Study-level background: Collaborator samples came from the United States, Italy and Spain and covered acute and convalescent phases of COVID-19. Sample metadata almost always included a de-identified subject ID, COVID-19 status, age in years and sex. The repertoires were released in a freely available public database intended as a resource for research on the immune response to SARS-CoV-2. The dataset comprised deeply sampled blood TCRbeta repertoires from subjects exposed to, actively infected with, or recovered from COVID-19. The material from the prospective study consisted of cDNA or gDNA derived from T cells, B-cell-depleted T cells, or PBMCs. Where available, HLA class I and class II types were obtained from metadata supplied by the sample provider rather than from assay-based typing. Samples were obtained from the ongoing ImmuneRACE study (first 160 participants) and from approximately 1,200 subjects provided by 6 global collaborators. Study-level results and caveats: How much clinical and demographic metadata was included differed by source and by participant, and the metadata was provided uncurated.

Regarding this clone: Which antigen it targets is not known. There are no base qualities to consult, and no much larger clone falls within one base.

Ends trimmed: V by 3 bases, J by 4 bases; bases unmatched to a gene: 9. Taken from the germline V gene (reference sequence), the CDR1 and CDR2 loops are SGHNT and YYREEE. Taken from cysteine to phenylalanine, the CDR3 has 16 residues. Only the CDR3 region is kept as DNA, spanning 48 bases read in frame from base 1. The immunoSEQ Assay, a bias-controlled multiplex PCR, was used to amplify TCRbeta CDR3 regions from genomic DNA. As for the authors' bioinformatics: Nucleated cell counts per sample were estimated from amplification of reference gene primers within the assay. To quantify the absolute abundance of each unique TCRbeta CDR3 rearrangement, sequence reads were collapsed and filtered. Productive Simpson clonality was computed per sample as the square root of Simpson's diversity index over productive rearrangements. TCRdb stores this immuneACCESS table with in-frame sequences only. Part of the clones is absent; in the studies checked, under half of the shortfall reflects unresolved V genes, and no reason is known for the rest. V, J and clone size are taken as reported in that table, and D and trimming were inferred from the DNA itself. For this sample there are about 97,000 clones; about 80% appear just once. 3.5% to 5% of the sample is held by the ten biggest clonotypes.

Collaborating institutions collected whole blood in K2EDTA tubes following their own protocols. For TCRbeta analysis, collaborators shipped samples as frozen whole blood, isolated PBMCs, or DNA extracted from either of those sample types. The sequence joins TRBV5-4 to TRBJ2-2; 7 central bases correspond to TRBD2. Sequencing used peripheral blood. The TCR comes from a human donor in a cohort sampled during active COVID-19. The CDR3 region has the sequence CASSSLAGGSTGELFF. The nucleotides are TGTGCCAGCAGCTCGTTAGCGGGTGGGAGCACCGGGGAGCTGTTTTTT. The reference TRBV5-4 and TRBJ2-2 proteins fill in what lies around the CDR3, so the full variable domain reads ETGVTQSPTHLIKTRGQQVTLRCSSQSGHNTVSWYQQALGQGPQFIFQYYREEENGRGNFPPRFSGLQFPNYSSELNVNALELDDSALYLCASSSLAGGSTGELFFGEGSRLTVL.